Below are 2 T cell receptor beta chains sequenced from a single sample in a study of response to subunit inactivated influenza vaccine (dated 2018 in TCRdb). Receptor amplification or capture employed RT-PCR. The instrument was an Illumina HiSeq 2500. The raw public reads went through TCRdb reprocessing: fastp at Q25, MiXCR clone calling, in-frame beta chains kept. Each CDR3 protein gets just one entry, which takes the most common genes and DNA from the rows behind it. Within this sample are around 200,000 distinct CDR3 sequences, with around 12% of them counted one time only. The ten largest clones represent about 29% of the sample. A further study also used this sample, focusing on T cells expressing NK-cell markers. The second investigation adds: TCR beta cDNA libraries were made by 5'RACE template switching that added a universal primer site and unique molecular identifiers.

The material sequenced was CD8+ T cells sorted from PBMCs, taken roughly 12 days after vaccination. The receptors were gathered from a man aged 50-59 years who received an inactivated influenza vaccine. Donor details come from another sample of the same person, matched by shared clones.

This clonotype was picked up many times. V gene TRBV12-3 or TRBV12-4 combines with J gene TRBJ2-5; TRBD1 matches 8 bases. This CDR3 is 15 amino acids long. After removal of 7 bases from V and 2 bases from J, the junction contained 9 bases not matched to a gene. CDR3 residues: CASNPGQVGQETQYF. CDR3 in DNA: TGTGCCAGCAACCCGGGACAGGTTGGGCAAGAGACCCAGTACTTC.

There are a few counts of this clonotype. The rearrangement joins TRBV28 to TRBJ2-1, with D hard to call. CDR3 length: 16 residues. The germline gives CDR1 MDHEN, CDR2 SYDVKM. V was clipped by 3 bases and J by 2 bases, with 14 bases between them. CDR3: CASSFLTDLTYNEQFF. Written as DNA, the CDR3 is TGTGCCAGCAGTTTTCTGACCGATTTAACCTACAATGAGCAGTTCTTC.